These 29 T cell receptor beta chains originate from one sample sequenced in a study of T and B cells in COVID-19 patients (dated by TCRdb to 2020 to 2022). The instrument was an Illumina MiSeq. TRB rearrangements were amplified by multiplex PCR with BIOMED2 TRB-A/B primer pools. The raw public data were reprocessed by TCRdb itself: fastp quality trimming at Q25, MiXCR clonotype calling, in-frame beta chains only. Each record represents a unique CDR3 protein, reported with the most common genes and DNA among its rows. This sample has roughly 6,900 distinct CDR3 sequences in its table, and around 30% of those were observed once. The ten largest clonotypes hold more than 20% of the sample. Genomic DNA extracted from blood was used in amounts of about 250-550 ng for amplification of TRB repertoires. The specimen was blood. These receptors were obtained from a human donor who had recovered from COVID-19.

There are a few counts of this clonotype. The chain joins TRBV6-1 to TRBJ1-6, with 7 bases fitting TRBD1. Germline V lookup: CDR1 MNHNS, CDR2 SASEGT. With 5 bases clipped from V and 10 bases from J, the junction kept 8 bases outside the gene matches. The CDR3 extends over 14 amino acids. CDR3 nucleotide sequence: TGTGCCAGCAGTCTGACAGGGCAAGGGTCACCCCTCCACTTT. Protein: CASSLTGQGSPLHF.

CDR3 in DNA: TGTGCCAGCAGTTACTCCCGCCCGAACAGGGGAAGCTCCTACGAGCAGTACGTC. This encodes CASSYSRPNRGSSYEQYV. The chain employs TRBV6-5 and TRBJ2-7, with 7 bases fitting TRBD1. Germline V gene lookup returns CDR1 MNHEY and CDR2 SVGAGI. After removal of 0 bases from V and 0 bases from J, the junction contained 11 bases not matched to a gene. CDR3 length: 18 residues.

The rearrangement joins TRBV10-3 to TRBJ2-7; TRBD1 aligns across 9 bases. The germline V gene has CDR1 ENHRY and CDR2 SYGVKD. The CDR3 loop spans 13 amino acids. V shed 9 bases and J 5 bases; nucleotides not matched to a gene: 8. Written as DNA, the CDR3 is TGTGCCATTCAACCCGGGACAGGGAACGAGCAGTACTTC. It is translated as CAIQPGTGNEQYF.

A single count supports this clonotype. The CDR3 DNA reads TGCAGTGCTTGGGGGGGGGGCGCAGATACGCAGTATTTT. It is translated as CSAWGGGADTQYF. V gene TRBV20-1 combines with J gene TRBJ2-3; D is perhaps TRBD2 (7 bases). Deletions cut 5 bases from V and 4 bases from J, with 13 bases between. This CDR3 is built from 13 residues. Germline CDR1 is DFQATT and CDR2 is SNEGSKA (reference sequence).

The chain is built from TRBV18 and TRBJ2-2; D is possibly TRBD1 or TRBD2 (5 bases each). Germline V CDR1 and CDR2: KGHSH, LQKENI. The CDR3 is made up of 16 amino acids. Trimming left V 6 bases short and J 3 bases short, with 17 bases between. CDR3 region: CASSGVSKLYTGELFF. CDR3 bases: TGTGCCAGCTCGGGGGTCTCAAAGTTGTACACCGGGGAGCTGTTTTTT.

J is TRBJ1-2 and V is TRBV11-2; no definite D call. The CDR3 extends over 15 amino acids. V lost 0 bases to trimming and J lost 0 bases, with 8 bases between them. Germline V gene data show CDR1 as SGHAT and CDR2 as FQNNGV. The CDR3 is CASSLDGLSNYGYTF. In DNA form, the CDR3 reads TGTGCCAGCAGCTTAGACGGGCTATCTAACTATGGCTACACCTTC.

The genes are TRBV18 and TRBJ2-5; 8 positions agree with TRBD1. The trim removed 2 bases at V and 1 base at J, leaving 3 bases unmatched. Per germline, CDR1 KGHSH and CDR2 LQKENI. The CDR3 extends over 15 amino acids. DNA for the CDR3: TGTGCCAGCTCACCAGGGACAGGACCCCAAGAGACCCAGTACTTC. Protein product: CASSPGTGPQETQYF.

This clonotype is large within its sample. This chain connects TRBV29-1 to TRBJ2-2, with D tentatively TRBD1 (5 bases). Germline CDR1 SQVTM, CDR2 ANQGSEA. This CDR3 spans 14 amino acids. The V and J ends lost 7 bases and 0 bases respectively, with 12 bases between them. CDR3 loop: CSGVDSSNTGELFF. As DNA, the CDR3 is TGCAGCGGTGTAGACAGTTCGAACACCGGGGAGCTGTTTTTT.

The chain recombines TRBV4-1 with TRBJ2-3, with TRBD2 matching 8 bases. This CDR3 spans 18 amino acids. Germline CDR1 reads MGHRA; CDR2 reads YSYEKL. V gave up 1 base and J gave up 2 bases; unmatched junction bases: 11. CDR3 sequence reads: CASSQAWGQAGDTDTQYF. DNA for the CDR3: TGCGCCAGCAGCCAAGCCTGGGGGCAAGCGGGGGACACAGATACGCAGTATTTT.

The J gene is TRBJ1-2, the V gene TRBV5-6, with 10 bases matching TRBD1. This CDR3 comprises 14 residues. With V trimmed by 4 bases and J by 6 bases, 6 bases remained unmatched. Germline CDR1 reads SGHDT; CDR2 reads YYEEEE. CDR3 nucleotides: TGTGCCAGCAGCACAGGGGACAGGGGTAATGGCTACACCTTC. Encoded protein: CASSTGDRGNGYTF. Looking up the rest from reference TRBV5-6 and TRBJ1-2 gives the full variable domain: DAGVTQSPTHLIKTRGQQVTLRCSPKSGHDTVSWYQQALGQGPQFIFQYYEEEERQRGNFPDRFSGHQFPNYSSELNVNALLLGDSALYLCASSTGDRGNGYTFGSGTRLTVV.

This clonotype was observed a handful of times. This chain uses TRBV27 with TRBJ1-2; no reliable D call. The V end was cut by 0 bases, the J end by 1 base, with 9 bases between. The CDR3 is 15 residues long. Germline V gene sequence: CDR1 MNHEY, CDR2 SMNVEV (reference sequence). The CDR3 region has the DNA TGTGCCAGCAGTTTATCGTTGGGCAATAACTATGGCTACACCTTC. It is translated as CASSLSLGNNYGYTF.

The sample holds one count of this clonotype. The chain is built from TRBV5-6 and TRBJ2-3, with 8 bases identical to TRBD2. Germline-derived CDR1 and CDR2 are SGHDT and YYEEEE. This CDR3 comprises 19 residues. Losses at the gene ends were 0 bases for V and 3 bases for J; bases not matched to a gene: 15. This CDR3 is CASSLGTGGALAGTDTQYF. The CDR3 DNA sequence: TGTGCCAGCAGCTTGGGAACCGGGGGGGCCTTAGCTGGAACAGATACGCAGTATTTT.

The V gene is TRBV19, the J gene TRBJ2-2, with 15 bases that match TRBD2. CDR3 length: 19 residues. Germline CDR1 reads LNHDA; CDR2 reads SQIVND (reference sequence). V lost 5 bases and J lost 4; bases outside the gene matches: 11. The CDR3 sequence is CASSGRPGLAGGTTGELFF. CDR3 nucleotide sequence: TGTGCCAGTAGTGGACGCCCCGGACTAGCGGGGGGGACCACCGGGGAGCTGTTTTTT.

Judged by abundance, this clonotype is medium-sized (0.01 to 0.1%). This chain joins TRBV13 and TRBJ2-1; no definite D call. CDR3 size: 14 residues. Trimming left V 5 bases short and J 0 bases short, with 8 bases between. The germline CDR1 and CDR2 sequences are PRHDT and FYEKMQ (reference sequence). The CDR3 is CASSPTSSYNEQFF. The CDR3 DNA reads TGTGCCAGCAGCCCCACGTCCTCCTACAATGAGCAGTTCTTC.

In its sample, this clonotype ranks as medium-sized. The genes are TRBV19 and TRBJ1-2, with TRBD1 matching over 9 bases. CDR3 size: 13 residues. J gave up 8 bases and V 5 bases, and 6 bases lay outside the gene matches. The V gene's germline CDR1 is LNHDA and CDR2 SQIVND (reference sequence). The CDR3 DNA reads TGTGCCAGTAGTCCACAGGGGGCTGGAGGCTACACCTTC. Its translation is CASSPQGAGGYTF.

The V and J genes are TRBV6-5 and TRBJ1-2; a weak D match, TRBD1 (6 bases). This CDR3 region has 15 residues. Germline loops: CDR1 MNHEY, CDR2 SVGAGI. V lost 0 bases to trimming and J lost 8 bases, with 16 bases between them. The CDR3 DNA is TGTGCCAGCAGTTACTCGATCGGGGGGGCGGAAGGCTACACCTTC. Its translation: CASSYSIGGAEGYTF.

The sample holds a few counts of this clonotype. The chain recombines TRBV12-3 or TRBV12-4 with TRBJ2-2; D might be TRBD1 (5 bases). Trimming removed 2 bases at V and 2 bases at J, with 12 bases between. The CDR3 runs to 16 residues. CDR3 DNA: TGTGCCAGCAGTTTACAGGCAGGGCCCAACACCGGGGAGCTGTTTTTT. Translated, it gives CASSLQAGPNTGELFF.

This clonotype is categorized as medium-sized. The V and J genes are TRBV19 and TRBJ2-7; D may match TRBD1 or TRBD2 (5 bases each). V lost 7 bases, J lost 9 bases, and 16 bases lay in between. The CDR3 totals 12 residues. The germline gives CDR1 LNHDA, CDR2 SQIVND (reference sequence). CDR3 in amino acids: CASIRTTTRQYV. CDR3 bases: TGTGCCAGTATTAGGACAACCACTAGGCAGTACGTC.

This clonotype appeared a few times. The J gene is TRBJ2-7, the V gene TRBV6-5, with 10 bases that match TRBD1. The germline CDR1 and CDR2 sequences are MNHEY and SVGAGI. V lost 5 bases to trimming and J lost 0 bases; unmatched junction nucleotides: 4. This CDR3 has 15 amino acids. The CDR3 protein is CASSTWTGGSYEQYF. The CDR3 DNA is TGTGCCAGCAGTACCTGGACAGGGGGCTCCTACGAGCAGTACTTC.

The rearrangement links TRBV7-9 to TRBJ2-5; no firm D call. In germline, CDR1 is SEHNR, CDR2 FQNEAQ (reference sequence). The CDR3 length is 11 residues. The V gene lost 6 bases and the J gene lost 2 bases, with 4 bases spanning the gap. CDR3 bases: TGTGCCAGCAGGGATCAAGAGACCCAGTACTTC. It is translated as CASRDQETQYF.

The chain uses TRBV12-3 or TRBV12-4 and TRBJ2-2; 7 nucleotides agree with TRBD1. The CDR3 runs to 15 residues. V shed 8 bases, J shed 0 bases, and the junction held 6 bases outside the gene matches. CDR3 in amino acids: CASGRQGSNTGELFF. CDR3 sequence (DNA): TGTGCCAGCGGACGACAGGGTTCGAACACCGGGGAGCTGTTTTTT.

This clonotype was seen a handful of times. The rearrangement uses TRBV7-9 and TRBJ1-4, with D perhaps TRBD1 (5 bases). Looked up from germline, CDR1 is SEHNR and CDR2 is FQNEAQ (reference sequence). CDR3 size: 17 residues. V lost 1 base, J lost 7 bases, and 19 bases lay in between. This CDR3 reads CASSLGVSDRESEKLFF. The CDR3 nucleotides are TGTGCCAGCAGCTTAGGAGTAAGCGACAGAGAAAGTGAAAAACTGTTTTTT. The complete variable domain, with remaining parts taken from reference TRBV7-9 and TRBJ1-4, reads DTGVSQNPRHKITKRGQNVTFRCDPISEHNRLYWYRQTLGQGPEFLTYFQNEAQLEKSRLLSDRFSAERPKGSFSTLEIQRTEQGDSAMYLCASSLGVSDRESEKLFFGSGTQLSVL.

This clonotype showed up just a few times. CDR3 in amino acids: CASSLVGGLTDTQYF. As DNA, the CDR3 is TGTGCCAGCAGCTTGGTCGGGGGCCTCACAGATACGCAGTATTTT. The chain joins TRBV5-4 to TRBJ2-3; D is perhaps TRBD1 or TRBD2 (6 bases each). The CDR3 spans 15 residues. The V gene lost 0 bases and the J gene lost 2 bases, with 10 bases spanning the gap. Germline V gene data show CDR1 as SGHNT and CDR2 as YYREEE (reference sequence).

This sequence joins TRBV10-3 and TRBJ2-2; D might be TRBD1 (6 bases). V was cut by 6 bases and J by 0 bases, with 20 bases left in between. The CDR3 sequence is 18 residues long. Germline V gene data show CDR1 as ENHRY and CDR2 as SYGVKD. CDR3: CAISSLQSGTPNTGELFF. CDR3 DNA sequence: TGTGCCATCAGCTCGCTACAGTCCGGGACACCGAACACCGGGGAGCTGTTTTTT.

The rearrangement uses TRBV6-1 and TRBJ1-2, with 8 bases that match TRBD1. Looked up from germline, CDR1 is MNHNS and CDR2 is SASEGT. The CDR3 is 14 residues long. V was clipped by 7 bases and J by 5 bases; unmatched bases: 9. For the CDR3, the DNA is TGTGCCAGCAAAGTCGGACAGGGAGGATATGGCTACACCTTC. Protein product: CASKVGQGGYGYTF.

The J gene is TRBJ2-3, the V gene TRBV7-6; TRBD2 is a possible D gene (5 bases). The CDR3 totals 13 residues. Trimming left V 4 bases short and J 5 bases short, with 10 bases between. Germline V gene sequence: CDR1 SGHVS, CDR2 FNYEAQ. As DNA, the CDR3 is TGTGCCAGCAGCTGGGAGATTCTAGATACGCAGTATTTT. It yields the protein CASSWEILDTQYF.

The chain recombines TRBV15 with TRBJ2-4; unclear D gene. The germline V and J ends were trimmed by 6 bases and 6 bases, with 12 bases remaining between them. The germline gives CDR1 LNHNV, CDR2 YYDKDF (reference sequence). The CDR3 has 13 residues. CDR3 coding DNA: TGTGCCACCAGGCGGCCACCTTTAAACATTCAGTACTTC. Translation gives CATRRPPLNIQYF.

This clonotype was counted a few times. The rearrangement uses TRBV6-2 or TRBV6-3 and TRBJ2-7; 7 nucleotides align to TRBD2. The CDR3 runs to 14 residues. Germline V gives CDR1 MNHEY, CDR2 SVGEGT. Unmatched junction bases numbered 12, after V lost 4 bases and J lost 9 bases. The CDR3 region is CASSLEGGGGRQYV. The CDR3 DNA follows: TGTGCCAGCAGTTTGGAGGGCGGGGGAGGGAGGCAGTACGTC.

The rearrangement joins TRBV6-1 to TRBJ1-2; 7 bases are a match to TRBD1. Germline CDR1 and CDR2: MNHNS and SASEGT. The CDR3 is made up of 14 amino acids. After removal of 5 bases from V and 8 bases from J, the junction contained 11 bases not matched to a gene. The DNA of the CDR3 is TGTGCCAGCAGTCCCACCAAAGGGGGCGGAGGCTACACCTTC. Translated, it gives CASSPTKGGGGYTF.